This T cell receptor (beta chain) was found in a study of T cell repertoires in cytomegalovirus infection. Study in general: Both CMV infection and a matching HLA type were indicated by public TCR beta signatures.

The V end lost 0 bases, the J end lost 8 bases, and 17 bases lay between the germline ends. This CDR3 is built from 15 residues. Per the germline V gene, CDR1 is SGHRS and CDR2 is YFSETQ. General study points: Based on cumulative public TCR beta family frequency, carriers of CMV plus the relevant HLA were identified. What dominated the ex vivo response were HLA-C-restricted CMV-specific TCR beta clonotypes.

This clonotype has at least ten counts. Its antigen remains unidentified. TCRdb fed the reads into MiXCR, producing one record per CDR3 protein. The table has approximately 76,000 distinct CDR3 sequences, roughly 3.6% seen once. The sample consisted of PBMCs. The clonotype was recovered from a human donor in good health (CMV status not recorded). Some clones in this sample may be carry-over from other donors' samples. The chain links TRBV5-1 to TRBJ1-2; no reliable D call. The CDR3 sequence is CASSLAGAPVGGYTF. CDR3 bases: TGCGCCAGCAGCTTGGCCGGAGCACCGGTCGGGGGCTACACCTTC.